This TCR beta chain was profiled in a study of blood T cell repertoires in COVID-19. Across the whole study: The United States, Italy and Spain provided the acute and convalescent COVID-19 samples. PBMCs, B-cell-depleted T cells, or T cells were the source of the cDNA or gDNA that made up the material.

Germline CDR1 is SNHLY and CDR2 is FYNNEI. The CDR3 totals 14 residues. V was pared by 8 bases and J by 0 bases, with 11 bases between. In the original analysis: Nucleated cell number was recorded as an estimate derived from reference gene primer amplification. The repertoire was sequenced with immunoSEQ multiplex PCR; TCRdb's copy has only in-frame clones and lacks some. V, J and clone size are taken as reported in that table, and D and trimming were inferred from the DNA itself. The sample consists of 130,000 or so clones, around 83% of them appearing once. This sequence joins TRBV2 and TRBJ2-1; D not resolved. The clonotype comes from a human donor in a cohort sampled during active COVID-19. The sequencing input was peripheral blood. Here the CDR3 DNA reads TGTGCCAGCTCTATACTAATCTCCTACAATGAGCAGTTCTTC. Residues: CASSILISYNEQFF.